The T cell receptor beta chain under discussion was sequenced for a study of blood T cell repertoires in COVID-19 (dated by TCRdb to 2018 to 2021). Regarding the research as a whole: The collaborator samples originated in the United States, Italy and Spain and spanned the acute and convalescent phases of COVID-19. Sample metadata almost always included a de-identified subject ID, COVID-19 status, age in years and sex. Samples came from the ongoing ImmuneRACE study (first 160 participants) plus 1,254 subjects from 6 global collaborators. Where HLA class I and class II types were available, the types were taken from metadata supplied by the sample provider, not from assay-based typing. Deeply sampled blood TCRbeta repertoires from subjects exposed to, actively infected with, or recovered from COVID-19 were included in the dataset. A freely available public database, intended as a resource for researchers studying the immune response to SARS-CoV-2, is where the repertoires were released. The prospective study material was composed of cDNA or gDNA derived from T cells, B-cell-depleted T cells, or PBMCs.

The CDR3 holds 14 amino acids from the cysteine to the phenylalanine. Only the CDR3 part of the read is kept: 42 bases, read in frame from the first base. CDR1 and CDR2, per the germline V gene, are MNHEY and SVGAGI. Trimming removed 4 bases from V and 0 bases from J, leaving 8 bases between the germline ends. Results the study describes overall, beyond this receptor: Clinical and demographic metadata were provided uncurated, with the amount varying by source and participant.

Whole blood was collected in K2EDTA tubes by collaborating institutions according to the institutions' own protocols. For TCRbeta analysis, collaborator samples were shipped as frozen whole blood, as isolated PBMCs, or as DNA extracted from either sample type. TCRbeta CDR3 regions were amplified from genomic DNA using the immunoSEQ Assay, a bias-controlled multiplex PCR. The authors processed their data as follows. The number of nucleated cells in each sample was estimated from the amplification of reference gene primers within the assay. Sequence reads were collapsed and filtered to measure the absolute abundance of every unique TCRbeta CDR3 rearrangement. For each sample, productive Simpson clonality was calculated by taking the square root of Simpson's diversity index across productive rearrangements. TCRdb stores this immuneACCESS table with in-frame sequences only. Part of the clones is absent; in the studies checked, under half of the shortfall reflects unresolved V genes, and no reason is known for the rest. V and J calls and clone size come straight from that table; D and trimming were deduced from the DNA. Counted in this sample were 150,000 to 200,000 clones; more than 75% of them appeared once. 2.5% to 4% of the sample lies in the top ten.

As concerns this clone: The antigen it binds to is not known. No much larger clone is present one base from it, and per-base qualities are unavailable.

The receptor's source is a man between 65 and 85 years old with acute or convalescent COVID-19. This chain is built from TRBV6-5 and TRBJ2-3; D gene: possibly TRBD2, on 6 matching bases. Sequencing input: peripheral blood. In nucleotide form, the sequence is TGTGCCAGCAGTTCTAGCGTTAGCACAGATACGCAGTATTTT. This is translated as CASSSSVSTDTQYF.